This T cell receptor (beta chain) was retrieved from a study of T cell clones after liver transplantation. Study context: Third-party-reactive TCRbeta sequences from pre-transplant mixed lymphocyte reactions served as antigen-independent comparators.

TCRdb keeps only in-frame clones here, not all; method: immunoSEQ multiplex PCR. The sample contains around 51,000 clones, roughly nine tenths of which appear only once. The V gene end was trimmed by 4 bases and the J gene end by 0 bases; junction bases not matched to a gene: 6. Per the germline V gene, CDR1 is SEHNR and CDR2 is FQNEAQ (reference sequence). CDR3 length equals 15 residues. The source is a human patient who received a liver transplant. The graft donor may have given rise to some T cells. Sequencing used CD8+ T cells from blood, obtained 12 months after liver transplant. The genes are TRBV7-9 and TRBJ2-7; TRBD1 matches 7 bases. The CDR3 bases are TGTGCCAGCAGCTCTACAGGGGTTAGCTCCTACGAGCAGTACTTC. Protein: CASSSTGVSSYEQYF.